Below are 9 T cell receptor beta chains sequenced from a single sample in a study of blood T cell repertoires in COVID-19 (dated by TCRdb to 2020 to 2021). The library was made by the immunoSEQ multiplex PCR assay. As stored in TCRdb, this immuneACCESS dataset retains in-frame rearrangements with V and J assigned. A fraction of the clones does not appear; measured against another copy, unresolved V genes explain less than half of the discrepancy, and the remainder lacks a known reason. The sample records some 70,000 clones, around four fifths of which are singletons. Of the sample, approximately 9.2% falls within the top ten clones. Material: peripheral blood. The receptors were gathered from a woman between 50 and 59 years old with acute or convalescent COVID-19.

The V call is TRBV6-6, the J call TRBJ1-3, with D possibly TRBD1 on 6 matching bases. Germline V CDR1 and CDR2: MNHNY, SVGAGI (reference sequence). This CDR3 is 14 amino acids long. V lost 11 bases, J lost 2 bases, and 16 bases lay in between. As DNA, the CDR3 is TGTGCCCTGGGAACAGGGAGCACTGGAAACACCATATATTTT. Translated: CALGTGSTGNTIYF.

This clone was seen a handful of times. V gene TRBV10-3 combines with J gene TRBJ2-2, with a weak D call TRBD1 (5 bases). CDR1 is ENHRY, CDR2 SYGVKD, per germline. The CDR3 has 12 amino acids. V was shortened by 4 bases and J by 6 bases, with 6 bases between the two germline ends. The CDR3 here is CAISGGPGELFF. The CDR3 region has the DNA TGTGCCATCAGTGGGGGCCCCGGGGAGCTGTTTTTT.

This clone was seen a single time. This chain's CDR3 is CASSPAGQGIWPQHF. CDR3 DNA: TGTGCCAGCAGTCCCGCCGGACAGGGCATATGGCCCCAGCATTTT. The rearrangement links TRBV28 to TRBJ1-5, with TRBD1 matching over 8 bases. CDR3 length: 15 amino acids. Losses at the gene ends were 5 bases for V and 9 bases for J; bases not matched to a gene: 12. Germline lookup yields CDR1 MDHEN and CDR2 SYDVKM. The variable domain in full, completed from reference TRBV28 and TRBJ1-5, reads DVKVTQSSRYLVKRTGEKVFLECVQDMDHENMFWYRQDPGLGLRLIYFSYDVKMKEKGDIPEGYSVSREKKERFSLILESASTNQTSMYLCASSPAGQGIWPQHFGDGTRLSIL.

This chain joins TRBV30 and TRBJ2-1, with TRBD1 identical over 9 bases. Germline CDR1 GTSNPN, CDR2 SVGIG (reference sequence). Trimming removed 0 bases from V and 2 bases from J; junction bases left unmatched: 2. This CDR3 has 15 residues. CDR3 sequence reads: CAWSVRDRAYNEQFF. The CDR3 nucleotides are TGTGCCTGGAGTGTCCGGGACAGGGCCTACAATGAGCAGTTCTTC.

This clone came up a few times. This chain's CDR3 is CASSPPRTDYGYTF. CDR3 in DNA: TGTGCCAGCTCACCGCCTCGGACAGACTATGGCTACACCTTC. This rearrangement joins TRBV18 to TRBJ1-2, with D perhaps matching TRBD1 (6 bases). CDR1 is KGHSH and CDR2 is LQKENI in the germline V gene. V was clipped by 3 bases and J by 3 bases, with 11 bases between them. The CDR3 runs to 14 residues.

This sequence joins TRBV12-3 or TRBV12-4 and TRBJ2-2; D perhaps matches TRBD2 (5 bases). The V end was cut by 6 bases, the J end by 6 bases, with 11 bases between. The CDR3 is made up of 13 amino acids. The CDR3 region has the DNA TGTGCCAGCAGCGCTCGGGGATCCGGGGAGCTGTTTTTT. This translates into CASSARGSGELFF.

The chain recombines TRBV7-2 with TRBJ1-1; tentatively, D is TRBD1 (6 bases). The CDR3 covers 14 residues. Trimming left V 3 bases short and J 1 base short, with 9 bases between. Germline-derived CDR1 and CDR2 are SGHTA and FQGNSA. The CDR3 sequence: CASSFGQTNTEAFF. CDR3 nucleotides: TGTGCCAGCAGCTTTGGACAGACGAACACTGAAGCTTTCTTT.

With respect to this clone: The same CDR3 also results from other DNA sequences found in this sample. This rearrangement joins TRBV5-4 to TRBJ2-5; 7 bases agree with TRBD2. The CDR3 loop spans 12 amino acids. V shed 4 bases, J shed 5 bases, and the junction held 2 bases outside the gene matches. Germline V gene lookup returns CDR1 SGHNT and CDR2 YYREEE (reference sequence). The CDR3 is CASSPGGETQYF. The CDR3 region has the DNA TGTGCCAGCAGCCCGGGGGGTGAGACCCAGTACTTC.

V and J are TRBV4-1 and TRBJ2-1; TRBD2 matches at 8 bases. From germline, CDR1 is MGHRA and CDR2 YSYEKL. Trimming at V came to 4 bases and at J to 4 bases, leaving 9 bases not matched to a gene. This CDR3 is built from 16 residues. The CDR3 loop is CASSPGGATLYNEQFF. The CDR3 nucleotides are TGCGCCAGCAGCCCCGGGGGGGCGACGCTATACAATGAGCAGTTCTTC.